The clone carrying this T cell receptor (beta chain) was detected once. Looked up from germline, CDR1 is MDHEN and CDR2 is SYDVKM. V was pared by 6 bases and J by 1 base, with 21 bases of the junction left unmatched. CDR3 length: 20 amino acids. The source of the sample is a study of blood T cell repertoires in COVID-19. Background on the study: From T cells, B-cell-depleted T cells, or PBMCs came the material, which was cDNA or gDNA.

Here immunoSEQ multiplex PCR was the method, and the copy in TCRdb shows in-frame clones only, minus some. The top ten clones hold about half of a sample with approximately 89,000 clones, around 80% of them seen once. The chain is built from TRBV28 and TRBJ2-1, with TRBD2 matching 7 bases. Sample: peripheral blood. This clonotype originated in a human donor in a cohort sampled during active COVID-19. CDR3 amino acids: CASSSSGGLVRIGSYNEQFF. CDR3 DNA: TGTGCCAGCAGCAGCTCCGGTGGACTAGTACGAATAGGGTCCTACAATGAGCAGTTCTTC.